These 27 T cell receptor beta chains came from one sample sequenced in a study of regulatory T cells. The antigens for these receptors are not known. Study-level results: In CD3G-deficient patients, conventional CD4+ T cells were enriched for hydrophobic CDR3 residues at positions 6 and 7.

Amplification used 52 TRBV primers and 13 TRBJ primers. Profiled with immunoSEQ multiplex PCR; TCRdb holds only in-frame clones, not every one. Among over 35,000 clones listed, 89% were seen once. The sample was conventional CD4+ T cells sorted from blood. The receptors originated from a person aged 18 to 30 with CD3G deficiency.

This clone turned up a few times. V usage is TRBV7-2 and J usage is TRBJ2-3; possibly TRBD2 for D (7 bases). Germline V gene lookup returns CDR1 SGHTA and CDR2 FQGNSA. The CDR3 sequence is 14 residues long. V lost 2 bases, J lost 4 bases, and 10 bases lay in between. The CDR3 spells CASSLKGGADTQYF. The CDR3 DNA reads TGTGCCAGCAGCTTAAAGGGGGGGGCAGATACGCAGTATTTT.

The chain's CDR3 is CASSLTVNTEAFF. The CDR3 DNA sequence: TGCGCCAGCAGCTTGACAGTGAACACTGAAGCTTTCTTT. The chain links TRBV5-1 to TRBJ1-1; D gene ambiguous. Germline CDR1 SGHRS, CDR2 YFSETQ. The CDR3 loop spans 13 amino acids. The V end lost 1 base, the J end lost 0 bases, and 4 bases lay between the germline ends.

The V call is TRBV5-1, the J call TRBJ2-2, with D possibly TRBD1 on 6 matching bases. Trimming cost V 5 bases and J 0 bases, with 11 bases left between them. The CDR3 covers 15 residues. CDR1 is SGHRS and CDR2 is YFSETQ in the germline V gene. The CDR3, as DNA: TGCGCCAGCAGGGCGGACAGCGCGAACACCGGGGAGCTGTTTTTT. This codes for CASRADSANTGELFF.

The rearrangement links TRBV7-8 to TRBJ1-1; D remains unclear. The CDR3 is made up of 13 amino acids. CDR1 and CDR2 from the germline V gene are SGHVS and FQNEAQ. Trimming cost V 1 base and J 8 bases, with 11 bases left between them. The CDR3 here is CASSLERSSEAFF. DNA for the CDR3: TGTGCCAGCAGCTTAGAAAGGAGTTCGGAAGCTTTCTTT.

The V and J genes are TRBV28 and TRBJ2-7, with D tentatively TRBD1 (6 bases). V was cut by 6 bases and J by 2 bases, with 17 bases left in between. The germline CDR1 and CDR2 sequences are MDHEN and SYDVKM. The CDR3 has 15 residues. This CDR3 reads CASSTKQGNPYEQYF. The DNA of the CDR3 is TGTGCCAGCAGCACCAAACAGGGAAACCCCTACGAGCAGTACTTC.

V is TRBV6-1 and J is TRBJ1-3, with unresolved D. The V end lost 5 bases, the J end lost 4 bases, and 9 bases lay between the germline ends. The CDR3 totals 13 residues. The germline V gene has CDR1 MNHNS and CDR2 SASEGT. In nucleotides, the CDR3 is TGTGCCAGCAGTACGATCGACGGAAACACCATATATTTT. It yields the protein CASSTIDGNTIYF.

The rearrangement links TRBV6-1 to TRBJ1-1; no clear D gene. Per germline, CDR1 MNHNS and CDR2 SASEGT. The CDR3 consists of 13 residues. With 5 bases removed from V and 1 base from J, the gap between germline ends came to 8 bases. The CDR3 coding sequence is TGTGCCAGCAGTCGGGCGGGGAACACTGAAGCTTTCTTT. It specifies CASSRAGNTEAFF.

The CDR3 DNA reads as TGTGCCAGCAGCAACAAGGGGGCCACCGGGGAGCTGTTTTTT. It specifies CASSNKGATGELFF. J is TRBJ2-2 and V is TRBV21-1; TRBD1 is the table's D call and was not checked against the DNA. TRBV21-1 constitutes a pseudogene. This CDR3 is built from 14 residues.

The V and J genes are TRBV5-1 and TRBJ1-1; D gene uncertain. Trimming removed 6 bases at V and 1 base at J, with 10 bases between. Germline V gene lookup returns CDR1 SGHRS and CDR2 YFSETQ. The CDR3 has 13 amino acids. CDR3 sequence reads: CASNDGTNTEAFF. The CDR3 nucleotides are TGCGCCAGCAACGATGGAACGAACACTGAAGCTTTCTTT.

The V and J genes are TRBV19 and TRBJ2-2, with D unclear. CDR1 is LNHDA, CDR2 SQIVND, per germline (reference sequence). Between the trimmed V and J ends, which lost 5 bases and 3 bases, there was a span of 13 bases. The CDR3 spans 15 residues. The CDR3 loop reads CASSPGGRDTGELFF. The CDR3 DNA sequence: TGTGCCAGTAGTCCTGGCGGTCGAGACACCGGGGAGCTGTTTTTT.

V is TRBV7-8 and J is TRBJ2-2; D call uncertain. V lost 1 base and J 6 bases, leaving 6 bases between the germline ends. Germline V lookup: CDR1 SGHVS, CDR2 FQNEAQ. CDR3 length: 13 residues. CDR3 in DNA: TGTGCCAGCAGCTTAGACTGGGCCGGGGAGCTGTTTTTT. Its translation is CASSLDWAGELFF.

The chain joins TRBV5-1 to TRBJ2-3, with 8 bases that match TRBD1. This CDR3 contains 16 residues. Trimming took 4 bases from V and 1 from J; bases not matched to a gene: 8. Germline V gene data show CDR1 as SGHRS and CDR2 as YFSETQ. CDR3 DNA sequence: TGCGCCAGCAGCCCTGCTACGACAGGGGGCACAGATACGCAGTATTTT. Encoded protein: CASSPATTGGTDTQYF. Complete variable domain (other parts from reference TRBV5-1 and TRBJ2-3): KAGVTQTPRYLIKTRGQQVTLSCSPISGHRSVSWYQQTPGQGLQFLFEYFSETQRNKGNFPGRFSGRQFSNSRSEMNVSTLELGDSALYLCASSPATTGGTDTQYFGPGTRLTVL.

V gene TRBV9 combines with J gene TRBJ2-2; D tentatively reads TRBD1 or TRBD2 (5 bases each). The CDR3 contains 14 residues. The V end was cut by 7 bases, the J end by 6 bases, with 16 bases between. CDR1 SGDLS and CDR2 YYNGEE come from the germline V gene. The CDR3 nucleotides read TGTGCCAGCTCACGGGACGCCGAACCCGGGGAGCTGTTTTTT. It is translated as CASSRDAEPGELFF.

This clone has more than one count but fewer than ten. The CDR3 loop is CASSPLYRGLKRGGDEKLFF. The DNA of the CDR3 is TGTGCCAGCAGTCCACTATATCGAGGGCTCAAGAGGGGGGGCGATGAAAAACTGTTTTTT. V gene TRBV28 combines with J gene TRBJ1-4, with D tentatively TRBD1 (6 bases). The CDR3 is 20 residues long. V lost 5 bases to trimming and J lost 6 bases, with 31 bases between them. Germline V gene lookup returns CDR1 MDHEN and CDR2 SYDVKM.

The chain carries TRBV7-9 and TRBJ2-3; D is perhaps TRBD2 (6 bases). The germline V gene encodes CDR1 SEHNR and CDR2 FQNEAQ (reference sequence). Trimming removed 2 bases from V and 3 bases from J, with 9 bases in between. The CDR3 is made up of 14 amino acids. CDR3 in amino acids: CASSLRGTTDTQYF. In DNA, the CDR3 is TGTGCCAGCAGCTTACGCGGGACTACAGATACGCAGTATTTT.

The V gene is TRBV6-1, the J gene TRBJ2-1, with TRBD1 as a possible D gene (6 bases). CDR1 and CDR2 (germline): MNHNS, SASEGT. V gave up 5 bases and J gave up 10 bases, with 21 bases separating them. There are 15 residues in the CDR3. CDR3: CASSPRRGGAREQFF. Here the CDR3 DNA reads TGTGCCAGCAGTCCCCGCAGGGGTGGGGCTCGAGAGCAGTTCTTC.

A single count supports this clone. J is TRBJ2-3 and V is TRBV6-1; D possibly matches TRBD1 or TRBD2 (5 bases each). With 8 bases removed from V and 3 bases from J, the gap between germline ends came to 9 bases. The CDR3 has 12 residues. Germline CDR1 MNHNS, CDR2 SASEGT. As DNA, the CDR3 is TGTGCCAGCGGATGGGGGACAGATACGCAGTATTTT. Translating gives CASGWGTDTQYF.

In DNA, the CDR3 is TGTGCCAGCAGCTTGAGACAGGGCGACTCCTACGAGCAGTACTTC. Amino acid sequence: CASSLRQGDSYEQYF. The chain employs TRBV7-2 and TRBJ2-7; TRBD1 matches at 7 bases. With V trimmed by 3 bases and J by 0 bases, 5 bases remained unmatched. The CDR3 extends over 15 amino acids. Germline CDR1 and CDR2: SGHTA and FQGNSA.

The chain has TRBV28 and TRBJ2-7, with D unclear. The CDR3 is made up of 14 amino acids. Germline lookup yields CDR1 MDHEN and CDR2 SYDVKM. The V end was cut by 3 bases, the J end by 1 base, with 10 bases between. This CDR3 reads CASSFVGSSYEQYF. CDR3 DNA sequence: TGTGCCAGCAGTTTTGTGGGGTCATCCTACGAGCAGTACTTC.

The V call is TRBV19, the J call TRBJ2-2; no clear D gene. The germline V and J ends were trimmed by 0 bases and 5 bases, with 7 bases remaining between them. This CDR3 spans 14 amino acids. From germline, CDR1 is LNHDA and CDR2 SQIVND (reference sequence). Written as DNA, the CDR3 is TGTGCCAGTAGTATAGATTTGGATACCGGGGAGCTGTTTTTT. Amino acid sequence: CASSIDLDTGELFF.

The chain combines TRBV11-2 with TRBJ2-3; D gene unclear. CDR1 SGHAT and CDR2 FQNNGV come from the germline V gene. The CDR3 contains 13 residues. The V gene lost 5 bases and the J gene lost 0 bases, with 6 bases spanning the gap. The CDR3 DNA sequence: TGTGCCAGCAGCCCGCCCAGCACAGATACGCAGTATTTT. Translated: CASSPPSTDTQYF.

The rearrangement uses TRBV27 and TRBJ2-7, with D possibly matching TRBD2 (6 bases). The V end lost 4 bases, the J end lost 3 bases, and 13 bases lay between the germline ends. The length of the CDR3 is 14 residues. Per germline, CDR1 MNHEY and CDR2 SMNVEV (reference sequence). The CDR3 loop is CASSYAPEGYEQYF. The CDR3 coding sequence is TGTGCCAGCAGTTATGCCCCGGAGGGCTACGAGCAGTACTTC.

The rearrangement joins TRBV6-1 to TRBJ2-6, with 7 bases that match TRBD1. V lost 4 bases and J lost 3; bases outside the gene matches: 6. This CDR3 is 16 amino acids long. Germline lookup yields CDR1 MNHNS and CDR2 SASEGT. As DNA, the CDR3 is TGTGCCAGCAGTGTCCGACAGGGTGGTGGGGCCAACGTCCTGACTTTC. Amino acid sequence: CASSVRQGGGANVLTF.

The rearrangement uses TRBV28 and TRBJ1-2; D call uncertain. Germline values: CDR1 MDHEN, CDR2 SYDVKM. This CDR3 region has 13 residues. Trimming removed 5 bases from V and 8 bases from J, with 15 bases in between. CDR3 DNA: TGTGCCAGCAGTCCCCCCGGTTTGGGAGGCTACACCTTC. Translation: CASSPPGLGGYTF.

This clone was recorded only once. V is TRBV7-9 and J is TRBJ2-1; tentatively, D is TRBD1 (6 bases). Germline lookup yields CDR1 SEHNR and CDR2 FQNEAQ (reference sequence). Trimming took 3 bases from V and 8 from J, leaving 20 bases between them. The CDR3 covers 16 residues. CDR3 coding DNA: TGTGCCAGCAGCTTCCAGGGACCCAGACAGGCCGATGAGCAGTTCTTC. Amino acid sequence: CASSFQGPRQADEQFF.

J is TRBJ1-2 and V is TRBV5-1; 7 nucleotides match TRBD1. The CDR3 loop spans 15 amino acids. V lost 1 base, J lost 4 bases, and 7 bases stayed unmatched. CDR1 SGHRS and CDR2 YFSETQ come from the germline V gene. DNA of the CDR3: TGCGCCAGCAGCTTGTTAGCAGGGGGACCCTATGGCTACACCTTC. It is translated as CASSLLAGGPYGYTF. Based on the CDR3 plus reference TRBV5-1 and TRBJ1-2, the full variable domain is KAGVTQTPRYLIKTRGQQVTLSCSPISGHRSVSWYQQTPGQGLQFLFEYFSETQRNKGNFPGRFSGRQFSNSRSEMNVSTLELGDSALYLCASSLLAGGPYGYTFGSGTRLTVV.

The CDR3 DNA reads TGCGCCAGCAGCTTGGCCACGAACACTGAAGCTTTCTTT. It specifies CASSLATNTEAFF. V gene TRBV5-1 combines with J gene TRBJ1-1; no firm D call. The length of the CDR3 is 13 residues. Trimming took off 0 bases at V and 1 base at J, with 4 bases between the two ends. The V gene's germline CDR1 is SGHRS and CDR2 YFSETQ.